The entry that follows covers one TCR beta chain sequence. The data derive from a study of T cell clones after liver transplantation. This CDR3 contains 12 residues. In germline, CDR1 is SEHNR, CDR2 FQNEAQ (reference sequence). Trimming left V 5 bases short and J 11 bases short, with 12 bases between. Sequencing used immunoSEQ multiplex PCR; TCRdb keeps in-frame clones, though not all of them. The sample carries 65,000 to 85,000 clones, roughly 84% recorded once. This TCR was sampled from a human patient who received a liver transplant. T cells may partly derive from the graft donor. The input for sequencing was CD4+ T cells from blood, taken roughly 48 months after liver transplant. The chain couples TRBV7-9 to TRBJ1-4; D remains ambiguous. The CDR3 sequence: CASSARMGKLFF. CDR3 DNA sequence: TGTGCCAGCAGCGCCCGGATGGGGAAACTGTTTTTT.